What follows are 7 T cell receptor beta chains derived from one specimen sequenced in a study of blood T cell repertoires in COVID-19. Profiled with immunoSEQ multiplex PCR; TCRdb holds only in-frame clones, not every one. The sample consists of fewer than 200,000 clones, roughly four fifths of them appearing once. Sequencing input: PBMCs or T cells enriched from blood (not recorded which). The receptors were gathered from a man between 50 and 59 years old who had recovered from COVID-19.

In regard to this clone: Distinct nucleotide sequences in the sample also encode this CDR3. The chain carries TRBV19 and TRBJ1-1; TRBD1 aligns across 7 bases. The CDR3 extends over 14 amino acids. V lost 6 bases to trimming and J lost 2 bases; unmatched junction nucleotides: 6. Germline lookup yields CDR1 LNHDA and CDR2 SQIVND (reference sequence). As DNA, the CDR3 is TGTGCCAGTAGCAGGACAGGTCTAAACACTGAAGCTTTCTTT. Translation: CASSRTGLNTEAFF.

This chain uses TRBV9 with TRBJ2-3; possible D gene TRBD2, 6 bases. The V end was cut by 0 bases, the J end by 1 base, with 12 bases between. Germline V lookup: CDR1 SGDLS, CDR2 YYNGEE. The CDR3 length is 16 residues. The CDR3 DNA follows: TGTGCCAGCAGCGTAGCTGGGTGGGGGGGCACAGATACGCAGTATTTT. It is translated as CASSVAGWGGTDTQYF.

The J gene is TRBJ2-7, the V gene TRBV15; 8 nucleotides agree with TRBD1. There are 14 residues in the CDR3. Germline CDR1 is LNHNV and CDR2 is YYDKDF (reference sequence). The V gene end was trimmed by 0 bases and the J gene end by 7 bases; junction bases not matched to a gene: 5. The CDR3 DNA reads as TGTGCCACCAGCAGAGATCGGGGGACAGGAGAGCAGTACTTC. This encodes CATSRDRGTGEQYF.

The chain joins TRBV6-4 to TRBJ1-1, with 12 bases fitting TRBD1. Germline V gene sequence: CDR1 MRHNA, CDR2 SNTAGT. V shed 0 bases, J shed 7 bases, and the junction held 9 bases outside the gene matches. CDR3 length equals 17 residues. This chain's CDR3 is CASSDSSPGQGAGEAFF. CDR3 nucleotide sequence: TGTGCCAGCAGTGACTCTTCCCCGGGACAGGGGGCTGGTGAAGCTTTCTTT.

The V gene is TRBV21-1, the J gene TRBJ1-1; no DNA check was done on the table's D call, TRBD1. TRBV21-1 is assigned pseudogene status. The CDR3 runs to 19 residues. CDR3 sequence: CASSKRLRDRAIGDTEAFF. CDR3 sequence (DNA): TGTGCCAGCAGCAAAAGGTTAAGGGACAGGGCGATCGGCGACACTGAAGCTTTCTTT.

The CDR3: CASSSGLVPDTQYF. The CDR3 DNA is TGTGCCAGCAGCTCCGGACTAGTCCCAGATACGCAGTATTTT. The genes are TRBV11-2 and TRBJ2-3, with TRBD2 identical over 7 bases. CDR1 is SGHAT, CDR2 FQNNGV, per germline. Unmatched junction bases numbered 5, after V lost 4 bases and J lost 4 bases. CDR3 size: 14 residues.

The chain couples TRBV3-1 (or the pseudogene TRBV3-2) to TRBJ1-1, with D tentatively TRBD1 (5 bases). There are 14 residues in the CDR3. With 1 base removed from V and 4 bases from J, the gap between germline ends came to 10 bases. Germline loops: CDR1 LGHDT, CDR2 YNNKEL (reference sequence). The CDR3 nucleotides read TGTGCCAGCAGCCAAGGGCGGGGGGTCACTGAAGCTTTCTTT. Its protein is CASSQGRGVTEAFF.